This T cell receptor (beta chain) is drawn from a study of T cells in Graves' hyperthyroidism and ophthalmopathy. Study-wide points: The model forecast ophthalmopathy, anticipating it by a median approximately 6.2 months before onset.

This CDR3 region has 16 residues. CDR1 is MNHNS and CDR2 is SASEGT in the germline V gene. Amplification of TCR beta CDR3 regions was performed using RNA transcripts as template. First-round RT-PCR targeting the TCR CDR3 was performed with the HTBI primer set. MiXCR was run by TCRdb on the multiplex PCR reads, yielding one entry per CDR3 protein. Counted here are 500,000 to 650,000 distinct CDR3 sequences, 13% to 15% occurring once; the ten biggest clones make up approximately 13%. Notes on this clonotype: What it binds is unknown. One junction end does not reproduce the germline sequence, and a read error may be involved.

Sequenced sample: blood. V and J are TRBV6-1 and TRBJ2-7; 7 nucleotides match TRBD2. The origin of this receptor is a woman between 40 and 50 years old with Graves' hyperthyroidism. The CDR3 loop is CASAVGWGGPSYGQYF. The CDR3 coding sequence is TGTGCCAGCGCTGTTGGTTGGGGAGGGCCTTCCTACGGGCAGTACTTC.